What follows are 19 T cell receptor beta chains derived from one specimen sequenced in a study of spatial heterogeneity in lung cancer. These TCRs' antigens remain unknown. MiXCR, applied by TCRdb to the 5' RACE reads, yields one record per CDR3 protein. The table records approximately 18,000 distinct CDR3 sequences, roughly a tenth of them present only once. General study points: Counts of expanded intratumoral alpha and beta TCRs tracked tumor mutation counts.

The time point was: sample taken at primary tumor resection. This sample comprised lung tumor tissue, obtained at surgery. These receptors were collected from a female donor with early-stage non-small cell lung cancer.

A few counts support this clonotype. This beta chain was picked up by a library intended for alpha chains and is off target, so its count carries little meaning. The gene calls are TRBV19 and TRBJ1-6; no definite D call. Germline loops: CDR1 LNHDA, CDR2 SQIVND (reference sequence). The CDR3 loop spans 14 amino acids. Trimming removed 10 bases from V and 0 bases from J, with 10 bases in between. The CDR3 reads CATTDLSYNSPLHF. CDR3 nucleotides: TGTGCCACAACAGACCTCTCCTATAATTCACCCCTCCACTTT.

In this sample, this clonotype turned up many times. In a library made to pick up alpha chains, this beta chain is a stray read with a size that means little. CDR3: CASSQDFKGLAPSSYNSPLHF. CDR3 nucleotide sequence: TGTGCCAGCAGCCAAGATTTTAAGGGTCTGGCCCCGTCTAGCTATAATTCACCCCTCCACTTT. The chain employs TRBV3-1 and TRBJ1-6, with unresolved D. Germline CDR1 LGHDT, CDR2 YNNKEL (reference sequence). The V and J ends lost 0 bases and 3 bases respectively, with 24 bases between them. This CDR3 has 21 residues.

This clonotype was detected many times. This beta chain came through as a stray read in a library set up for alpha chains, and its size says little. The genes are TRBV5-1 and TRBJ2-3; no definite D call. In germline, CDR1 is SGHRS, CDR2 YFSETQ. Trimming removed 3 bases from V and 5 bases from J, with 16 bases in between. The CDR3 is 15 amino acids. CDR3 nucleotides: TGCGCCAGCAGCTCCCGGATCGCCCCCCAAGATACGCAGTATTTT. It is translated as CASSSRIAPQDTQYF.

Comments on this clonotype: With the library built for alpha chains, this beta chain is off target and its frequency is not meaningful. This chain links TRBV7-9 with TRBJ2-7; TRBD2 matches 7 bases. Trimming cost V 5 bases and J 7 bases; bases outside gene matches: 2. Germline V gene sequence: CDR1 SEHNR, CDR2 FQNEAQ (reference sequence). The CDR3 runs to 11 residues. The CDR3 spells CASSGSGEQYF. CDR3 bases: TGTGCCAGCAGCGGTAGCGGGGAGCAGTACTTC.

In its sample, this clonotype is medium-sized. This beta chain appears as a stray read in a library generated for alpha chains; its size is not informative. The CDR3 is CASSPYNSPLHF. The CDR3 DNA reads TGTGCCAGCAGTCCCTATAATTCACCCCTCCACTTT. This chain joins TRBV28 and TRBJ1-6; D not certain. The CDR3 is 12 residues long. Trimming took off 5 bases at V and 2 bases at J, with 1 base between the two ends. The germline V gene has CDR1 MDHEN and CDR2 SYDVKM.

This clonotype was detected many times. In a library made to pick up alpha chains, this beta chain is a stray read with a size that means little. The chain combines TRBV7-2 with TRBJ2-3; no definite D call. Between the trimmed V and J ends, which lost 3 bases and 0 bases, there was a span of 7 bases. Germline V gene data show CDR1 as SGHTA and CDR2 as FQGNSA. This CDR3 region has 14 residues. As DNA, the CDR3 is TGTGCCAGCAGCTTGTCCAGAAGCACAGATACGCAGTATTTT. Its protein product is CASSLSRSTDTQYF. Filled out from reference TRBV7-2 and TRBJ2-3, the complete variable domain reads GAGVSQSPSNKVTEKGKDVELRCDPISGHTALYWYRQSLGQGLEFLIYFQGNSAPDKSGLPSDRFSAERTGGSVSTLTIQRTQQEDSAVYLCASSLSRSTDTQYFGPGTRLTVL.

This clonotype has at least ten counts. Found in a library prepared for alpha chains, this beta chain is an off-target read, and its abundance has little meaning. The rearrangement links TRBV12-3 or TRBV12-4 to TRBJ1-4; D remains unclear. Trimming removed 3 bases at V and 7 bases at J, with 12 bases between. The CDR3 consists of 14 residues. The CDR3 region is CASSFAGEGEKLFF. Written as DNA, the CDR3 is TGTGCCAGCAGTTTTGCAGGCGAAGGTGAAAAACTGTTTTTT.

In this sample, this clonotype turned up many times. Since it is a stray read in a library aimed at alpha chains, this beta chain has a size that is not meaningful. The chain is built from TRBV11-3 and TRBJ2-1, with a weak D call TRBD2 (6 bases). CDR3 length equals 14 residues. The V gene's germline CDR1 is SGHNT and CDR2 YENEEA. With 5 bases removed from V and 6 bases from J, the gap between germline ends came to 14 bases. The CDR3 loop is CASSHDGGGNEQFF. In nucleotides, the CDR3 is TGTGCCAGCAGCCATGATGGGGGAGGCAATGAGCAGTTCTTC.

This clonotype was recorded a few times. Within a library made for alpha chains, this beta chain is off target, and its count is uninformative. The genes are TRBV18 and TRBJ2-7; either TRBD1 or TRBD2 may fit D (6 bases each). The CDR3 has 15 residues. Trimming stripped 5 bases from V and 5 bases from J, with 19 bases between. CDR1 is KGHSH, CDR2 LQKENI, per germline. In DNA form, the CDR3 reads TGTGCCAGCTCATCCCCTCCCTCGGGGGCGGACGAGCAGTACTTC. Protein: CASSSPPSGADEQYF.

On this clonotype: This beta chain was picked up by a library intended for alpha chains and is off target, so its count carries little meaning. The CDR3 reads CATSDSLNPLKQGRNYEQYF. CDR3 nucleotide sequence: TGTGCCACCAGTGATTCCCTCAACCCCCTCAAACAGGGACGGAACTACGAGCAGTACTTC. The chain joins TRBV24-1 to TRBJ2-7, with D maybe TRBD1 (6 bases). Trimming took off 2 bases at V and 3 bases at J, with 28 bases between the two ends. CDR1 and CDR2 (germline): KGHDR, SFDVKD. The CDR3 has 20 amino acids.

This clonotype was observed a handful of times. This beta chain is off target for a library built for alpha chains, so its abundance means little. CDR3 DNA: TGTGCCAGCAGCTTAGAGGCGGGGGGGTGGACAGATACGCAGTATTTT. Residues: CASSLEAGGWTDTQYF. The chain employs TRBV7-9 and TRBJ2-3; 9 nucleotides match TRBD2. CDR3 length: 16 residues. V shed 1 base and J 3 bases; nucleotides not matched to a gene: 5. Germline V gives CDR1 SEHNR, CDR2 FQNEAQ (reference sequence).

Concerning this clonotype itself: The library was built for alpha chains, so this beta chain is an off-target read and its size means little. The chain uses TRBV11-3 and TRBJ1-1; D possibly corresponds to TRBD1 (6 bases). Germline values: CDR1 SGHNT, CDR2 YENEEA. Trimming stripped 3 bases from V and 1 base from J, with 9 bases between. This CDR3 comprises 14 residues. As DNA, the CDR3 is TGTGCCAGCAGCTTGCAGGGGAAGAACACTGAAGCTTTCTTT. Translated: CASSLQGKNTEAFF.

This clonotype was detected ten times or more. This beta chain is an unintended read in a library built for alpha chains; its size means little. This chain uses TRBV28 with TRBJ2-7; D is possibly TRBD2 (5 bases). CDR1 is MDHEN, CDR2 SYDVKM, per germline. CDR3 length: 11 amino acids. Trimming took 10 bases from V and 6 from J, leaving 13 bases between them. CDR3 in amino acids: CATRGRPEQYF. CDR3 coding DNA: TGTGCCACCCGGGGAAGGCCCGAGCAGTACTTC.

As for this clonotype: A library made for alpha chains picked up this beta chain off target, so its size means little. The chain joins TRBV2 to TRBJ2-7, with D possibly being TRBD1 (6 bases). Per germline, CDR1 SNHLY and CDR2 FYNNEI. There are 14 residues in the CDR3. V dropped 6 bases and J dropped 4 bases, with 16 bases sitting between them. The CDR3 sequence: CASSATGLGYEQYF. The CDR3 DNA is TGTGCCAGCAGCGCCACAGGGTTGGGATACGAGCAGTACTTC.

This clonotype was found many times. Being off target in a library aimed at alpha chains, this beta chain has a size of little meaning. V usage is TRBV24-1 and J usage is TRBJ2-3; D perhaps matches TRBD2 (6 bases). This CDR3 contains 16 residues. Trimming pared 5 bases from V and 3 bases from J, leaving 17 bases between. Germline-derived CDR1 and CDR2 are KGHDR and SFDVKD. The CDR3 loop reads CATSGGLGGSTDTQYF. The CDR3, as DNA: TGTGCCACCAGTGGGGGCCTAGGAGGGTCGACAGATACGCAGTATTTT.

This clonotype was seen a handful of times. Little can be read into the size of this beta chain, an off-target read in a library designed for alpha chains. The chain employs TRBV7-2 and TRBJ2-7; possible D gene TRBD2, 6 bases. CDR3 size: 13 residues. Looked up from germline, CDR1 is SGHTA and CDR2 is FQGNSA. V was shortened by 3 bases and J by 3 bases, with 9 bases between the two germline ends. The CDR3 region is CASSLLRGYEQYF. DNA of the CDR3: TGTGCCAGCAGCTTGTTGCGGGGCTACGAGCAGTACTTC.

The table lists this clonotype with many counts. For a library built for alpha chains, this beta chain is a stray read; little rests on its size. The chain combines TRBV28 with TRBJ1-1, with D perhaps matching TRBD1 (6 bases). The V and J ends lost 4 bases and 0 bases respectively, with 9 bases between them. The CDR3 spans 14 residues. Germline CDR1 and CDR2: MDHEN and SYDVKM. The CDR3 spells CASSSTGMNTEAFF. The DNA for the CDR3 is TGTGCCAGCAGTTCCACAGGGATGAACACTGAAGCTTTCTTT. Drawing the rest from reference TRBV28 and TRBJ1-1, the complete variable domain is DVKVTQSSRYLVKRTGEKVFLECVQDMDHENMFWYRQDPGLGLRLIYFSYDVKMKEKGDIPEGYSVSREKKERFSLILESASTNQTSMYLCASSSTGMNTEAFFGQGTRLTVV.

This clonotype was seen only a few times. A library prepared for alpha chains yielded this beta chain as an off-target read; its size is of little meaning. V is TRBV9 and J is TRBJ1-5, with 9 nucleotides matching TRBD1. V was pared by 4 bases and J by 5 bases, with 4 bases of the junction left unmatched. The CDR3 spans 14 residues. The germline CDR1 and CDR2 sequences are SGDLS and YYNGEE. The CDR3 nucleotides read TGTGCCAGCAGCCTACAGGGGGCGGATCAGCCCCAGCATTTT. It yields the protein CASSLQGADQPQHF.

This clonotype has a handful of counts. Since the library was made to target alpha chains, this beta chain is a stray read and its abundance is not meaningful. This rearrangement joins TRBV7-3 to TRBJ2-3, with unresolved D. Germline CDR1 SGHTA, CDR2 FQGTGA. This CDR3 region has 13 residues. Trimming took 1 base from V and 6 from J, leaving 8 bases between them. CDR3 sequence: CASSLMAEDTQYF. CDR3 bases: TGTGCCAGCAGCTTAATGGCCGAGGATACGCAGTATTTT.